One T cell receptor beta chain is described in this entry. Within the sample, other DNA sequences also encode this same CDR3. With 60 Vbeta and 13 Jbeta primers, the PCR was carried out. Libraries were prepared by immunoSEQ multiplex PCR; TCRdb keeps only in-frame clonotypes and omits some of them. The table has about 80,000 clones, less than 80% seen once; the top ten hold less than 8%. This CDR3 spans 13 amino acids. Per germline, CDR1 LNHDA and CDR2 SQIVND (reference sequence). V was clipped by 3 bases and J by 1 base, with 6 bases between them. The sample is drawn from a study of cytomegalovirus exposure and HLA in healthy donors.

The specimen was PBMCs. The rearrangement joins TRBV19 to TRBJ1-1; D is ambiguous. The TCR comes from a middle-aged woman in good health and CMV-seronegative. The CDR3 sequence is CASSMGRNTEAFF. CDR3 sequence (DNA): TGTGCCAGTAGTATGGGCAGGAACACTGAAGCTTTCTTT.